One and the same sample provided the 21 T cell receptor beta chains below, sequenced in a study of blood T cell repertoires in COVID-19. Using immunoSEQ multiplex PCR, the repertoire was profiled, and TCRdb retains in-frame clones only, with some absent. The repertoire has under 550,000 clones, 85% to 90% of them found once; the top ten carry roughly 0.84%. Sequencing was performed on peripheral blood. Every receptor here comes from a man between 18 and 29 years old with COVID-19, enrolled during active disease.

The chain has TRBV5-1 and TRBJ2-2; 7 bases match TRBD2. The CDR3 covers 15 residues. V trimming: 0 bases; J trimming: 4 bases; junction bases outside the gene matches: 3. Germline V gene lookup returns CDR1 SGHRS and CDR2 YFSETQ. CDR3 loop: CASSLGREGTGELFF. The CDR3 DNA reads as TGCGCCAGCAGCTTGGGCAGGGAGGGCACCGGGGAGCTGTTTTTT.

V gene TRBV3-1 (or the pseudogene TRBV3-2) combines with J gene TRBJ2-7, with D perhaps matching TRBD2 (6 bases). The CDR3 is 13 residues long. Germline CDR1 and CDR2: LGHDT and YNNKEL (reference sequence). Trimming removed 1 base at V and 6 bases at J, with 10 bases between. The DNA for the CDR3 is TGTGCCAGCAGCCAAGGGATACTAGCCGAGCAGTACTTC. As protein: CASSQGILAEQYF.

V gene TRBV11-2 combines with J gene TRBJ2-4; D is perhaps TRBD2 (7 bases). The V and J ends lost 6 bases and 2 bases respectively, with 17 bases between them. The germline V gene has CDR1 SGHAT and CDR2 FQNNGV. The CDR3 has 16 residues. In DNA form, the CDR3 reads TGTGCCAGCAGGAATTCCCGGGGGGCCTCCAAAAACATTCAGTACTTC. It yields the protein CASRNSRGASKNIQYF.

The chain is built from TRBV7-9 and TRBJ2-7; 14 bases agree with TRBD2. This CDR3 is built from 16 residues. Germline-derived CDR1 and CDR2 are SEHNR and FQNEAQ (reference sequence). V lost 5 bases and J lost 4; bases outside the gene matches: 7. The CDR3 spells CASSPGLAGGQYEQYF. DNA of the CDR3: TGTGCCAGCAGCCCAGGACTAGCGGGGGGACAGTACGAGCAGTACTTC.

The chain carries TRBV24-1 and TRBJ2-3; D remains unclear. This CDR3 has 13 residues. Deletions cut 3 bases from V and 10 bases from J, with 13 bases between. Germline CDR1 KGHDR, CDR2 SFDVKD. The CDR3: CATSDTNQRPQYF. In DNA form, the CDR3 reads TGTGCCACCAGTGATACCAACCAGAGGCCGCAGTATTTT.

The chain is built from TRBV5-1 and TRBJ1-6, with D maybe TRBD1 (5 bases). The CDR3 length is 15 residues. CDR1 and CDR2 (germline): SGHRS, YFSETQ. V was shortened by 0 bases and J by 6 bases, with 10 bases between the two germline ends. This chain's CDR3 is CASSLERTSNSPLHF. DNA for the CDR3: TGCGCCAGCAGCTTGGAAAGGACAAGTAATTCACCCCTCCACTTT.

The chain recombines TRBV3-1 (or the pseudogene TRBV3-2) with TRBJ2-7; D not resolved. The germline V gene has CDR1 LGHDT and CDR2 YNNKEL (reference sequence). The germline V and J ends were trimmed by 5 bases and 2 bases, with 10 bases remaining between them. The CDR3 is made up of 13 amino acids. The CDR3 spells CASSSPSAYEQYF. The DNA of the CDR3 is TGTGCCAGCAGCTCCCCTTCCGCCTACGAGCAGTACTTC.

A few counts support this clone. This rearrangement joins TRBV9 to TRBJ2-7; D may be TRBD2 (6 bases). V was clipped by 0 bases and J by 2 bases, with 12 bases between them. The CDR3 sequence is 15 residues long. Looked up from germline, CDR1 is SGDLS and CDR2 is YYNGEE. The CDR3 bases are TGTGCCAGCAGCGTAGGTGGGGACTCTACCTACGAGCAGTACTTC. Protein sequence: CASSVGGDSTYEQYF.

The chain couples TRBV3-1 (or the pseudogene TRBV3-2) to TRBJ1-2; TRBD1 aligns across 8 bases. Trimming removed 2 bases from V and 2 bases from J; junction bases left unmatched: 4. Germline lookup yields CDR1 LGHDT and CDR2 YNNKEL (reference sequence). This CDR3 has 15 amino acids. The CDR3 DNA is TGTGCCAGCAGCCAATTGGGACAGGCAAACTATGGCTACACCTTC. Amino acids: CASSQLGQANYGYTF.

The V call is TRBV7-9, the J call TRBJ1-4, with 8 bases aligning to TRBD1. Losses at the gene ends were 5 bases for V and 1 base for J; bases not matched to a gene: 6. The V gene's germline CDR1 is SEHNR and CDR2 FQNEAQ (reference sequence). The CDR3 loop spans 16 amino acids. The CDR3: CASSPDRVLTNEKLFF. DNA for the CDR3: TGTGCCAGCAGCCCGGACAGGGTTCTAACTAATGAAAAACTGTTTTTT.

The chain carries TRBV3-1 (or the pseudogene TRBV3-2) and TRBJ2-7, with 10 bases fitting TRBD2. Germline V gives CDR1 LGHDT, CDR2 YNNKEL (reference sequence). The V and J ends lost 6 bases and 3 bases, in that order; junction bases with no gene match: 8. CDR3 length: 15 amino acids. For the CDR3, the DNA is TGTGCCAGCAGACCTAGCGGGAGTAATTTCTACGAGCAGTACTTC. This codes for CASRPSGSNFYEQYF.

The rearrangement uses TRBV14 and TRBJ1-2, with a tentative D call TRBD1 (5 bases). V was trimmed by 6 bases and J by 3 bases, leaving 14 bases between them. Germline V gene lookup returns CDR1 SGHDN and CDR2 FVKESK. The CDR3 runs 14 residues. CDR3 region: CASSPWGVDYGYTF. CDR3 nucleotides: TGTGCCAGCAGTCCCTGGGGCGTAGACTATGGCTACACCTTC.

The genes are TRBV3-1 (or the pseudogene TRBV3-2) and TRBJ1-5, with D uncertain. V dropped 5 bases and J dropped 2 bases, with 13 bases sitting between them. There are 15 residues in the CDR3. Germline-derived CDR1 and CDR2 are LGHDT and YNNKEL (reference sequence). CDR3 loop: CASSSSQFGNQPQHF. The CDR3 DNA reads as TGTGCCAGCAGCTCCTCACAGTTCGGCAATCAGCCCCAGCATTTT.

J is TRBJ2-7 and V is TRBV19; TRBD2 aligns across 7 bases. This CDR3 has 14 amino acids. Trimming took 6 bases from V and 2 from J; bases not matched to a gene: 7. Germline values: CDR1 LNHDA, CDR2 SQIVND (reference sequence). The CDR3 region is CASSMGGTAYEQYF. The DNA of the CDR3 is TGTGCCAGTAGCATGGGGGGGACTGCCTACGAGCAGTACTTC.

The V call is TRBV19, the J call TRBJ1-2; unclear D gene. This CDR3 region has 12 residues. Germline V gene sequence: CDR1 LNHDA, CDR2 SQIVND (reference sequence). V was shortened by 10 bases and J by 4 bases, with 13 bases between the two germline ends. CDR3 DNA: TGTGCCACCACGTCGGGGAGCTATGGCTACACCTTC. This translates into CATTSGSYGYTF.

The gene calls are TRBV7-9 and TRBJ2-7; tentatively, D is TRBD2 (5 bases). The CDR3 sequence is 12 residues long. Germline CDR1 SEHNR, CDR2 FQNEAQ (reference sequence). V was pared by 0 bases and J by 6 bases, with 6 bases between. The CDR3 DNA reads as TGTGCCAGCAGCTTAGCGGCGGGCGAGCAGTACTTC. Translation: CASSLAAGEQYF.

The V gene is TRBV5-4, the J gene TRBJ1-1, with a weak D call TRBD1 (5 bases). The CDR3 sequence is 13 residues long. Trimming removed 5 bases at V and 4 bases at J, with 12 bases between. The V gene's germline CDR1 is SGHNT and CDR2 YYREEE (reference sequence). The CDR3 is CASRDRQSTEAFF. The CDR3, as DNA: TGTGCCAGCAGGGACCGACAGAGCACTGAAGCTTTCTTT.

CDR3 loop: CATSDLRPGTGETYEQYF. The CDR3 coding sequence is TGTGCCACCAGTGATCTCCGACCCGGGACAGGGGAGACCTACGAGCAGTACTTC. The chain carries TRBV24-1 and TRBJ2-7; TRBD1 matches 10 bases. V was clipped by 3 bases and J by 2 bases; unmatched bases: 12. There are 18 residues in the CDR3. Germline V gene lookup returns CDR1 KGHDR and CDR2 SFDVKD.

The rearrangement links TRBV18 to TRBJ1-4, with 10 bases fitting TRBD1. CDR3 length: 15 amino acids. Germline V CDR1 and CDR2: KGHSH, LQKENI. V lost 6 bases to trimming and J lost 7 bases; unmatched junction nucleotides: 8. CDR3 nucleotide sequence: TGTGCCAGCTCGTCGGGACAGGGGCTCGGTGAAAAACTGTTTTTT. This sequence encodes CASSSGQGLGEKLFF.

The V and J genes are TRBV13 and TRBJ2-1, with a tentative D call TRBD2 (5 bases). The germline CDR1 and CDR2 sequences are PRHDT and FYEKMQ (reference sequence). The CDR3 totals 13 residues. V was clipped by 7 bases and J by 9 bases, with 16 bases between them. The CDR3 here is CASTDGLSGEQFF. The CDR3, as DNA: TGTGCCAGCACCGACGGACTTTCGGGTGAGCAGTTCTTC.

The chain is built from TRBV13 and TRBJ2-7; D might be TRBD1 (6 bases). Germline-derived CDR1 and CDR2 are PRHDT and FYEKMQ (reference sequence). There are 14 residues in the CDR3. V was trimmed by 5 bases and J by 3 bases, leaving 14 bases between them. The CDR3 bases are TGTGCCAGCAGCCCAGGACAGTCAATCTACGAGCAGTACTTC. It specifies CASSPGQSIYEQYF.